The sequence of this T cell receptor beta chain was determined in a study of PD-L1 blockade in urothelial cancer. About the research overall: Atezolizumab (1,200 mg intravenously every 3 weeks) began around 2014 for patients. Analysis of the blood was performed 3 weeks (second dose) and 6 weeks after treatment start. The study recovered a median of roughly 150,000 T cells per blood sample.

The CDR3 is made up of 13 amino acids. Trimming left V 2 bases short and J 10 bases short, with 13 bases between. Germline V gene data show CDR1 as SGHVS and CDR2 as FNYEAQ. The repertoire was sequenced with immunoSEQ multiplex PCR; TCRdb's copy has only in-frame clones and lacks some. Among 45,000 or so clones listed, about four fifths were seen once. The sequencing here drew on PBMCs, taken around atezolizumab (anti-PD-L1) treatment. The chain links TRBV7-6 to TRBJ2-3; D may be TRBD2 (6 bases). This clonotype was sampled from a man between 65 and 80 years old with urothelial cancer. This chain's CDR3 is CASSLSSGGPQYF. CDR3 sequence (DNA): TGTGCCAGCAGCTTATCATCCGGGGGTCCGCAGTATTTT.